The 10 T cell receptor beta chains reported below all come from one sample, sequenced in a study of Ad26.COV2.S vaccination and SARS-CoV-2 variants. The repertoire was sequenced with immunoSEQ multiplex PCR; TCRdb's copy has only in-frame clones and lacks some. The data contain approximately 350,000 clones, roughly 84% of them seen just once; the ten biggest clones take up roughly 3.1%. Regarding treatment: about 20 received Ad26.COV2.S at low or high dose, single or two shots; about 5 received placebo; per-sample allocation not given. At day 63 after the first vaccine or placebo injection, samples were drawn. The sequences come from peripheral blood, collected in a trial of Ad26.COV2.S vaccine versus placebo. The source is a person aged 18 to 59 who received the Ad26.COV2.S COVID-19 vaccine or a placebo.

J is TRBJ2-1 and V is TRBV7-3; D call uncertain. V dropped 1 base and J dropped 2 bases, with 9 bases sitting between them. The CDR3 sequence is 15 residues long. The germline V gene encodes CDR1 SGHTA and CDR2 FQGTGA. Written as DNA, the CDR3 is TGTGCCAGCAGCTTAAATCTAGGGACCTACAATGAGCAGTTCTTC. This gives the protein CASSLNLGTYNEQFF.

This chain connects TRBV5-8 to TRBJ1-6, with D uncertain. The germline V and J ends were trimmed by 4 bases and 8 bases, with 10 bases remaining between them. The germline gives CDR1 SGHTS, CDR2 YDEGEE. The CDR3 is 13 residues long. The CDR3 DNA reads as TGTGCCAGCAGCCTCGCCTGGGATTCACCCCTCCACTTT. Translation: CASSLAWDSPLHF.

The chain recombines TRBV19 with TRBJ1-4; a weak D match, TRBD1 (5 bases). Trimming cost V 6 bases and J 14 bases, with 19 bases left between them. This CDR3 contains 13 residues. Germline assignment: CDR1 LNHDA and CDR2 SQIVND (reference sequence). CDR3 protein: CASSTGTGDYLFF. The CDR3 nucleotides are TGTGCCAGTAGCACCGGGACCGGGGACTACCTGTTTTTT.

This clone has just one count. The chain joins TRBV12-5 to TRBJ1-5; tentative D call: TRBD1 (6 bases). This CDR3 spans 16 amino acids. CDR1 and CDR2 (germline): LGHNT, FRNRAP. The V and J ends lost 1 base and 4 bases respectively, with 14 bases between them. CDR3 loop: CASGLGDTGNNQPQHF. In nucleotides, the CDR3 is TGTGCTAGTGGTTTGGGGGACACCGGTAATAATCAGCCCCAGCATTTT.

CDR3 nucleotide sequence: TGTGCCACCAGTGGACCCTCGGGACAGGGGGTGGAGGATACGCAGTATTTT. Its translation: CATSGPSGQGVEDTQYF. This sequence joins TRBV24-1 and TRBJ2-3, with 11 bases identical to TRBD1. Germline V gene sequence: CDR1 KGHDR, CDR2 SFDVKD. The ends lost 5 bases at V and 6 bases at J; junction bases unmatched: 12. The CDR3 extends over 17 amino acids.

The rearrangement links TRBV20-1 to TRBJ2-3, with unresolved D. Germline V gene lookup returns CDR1 DFQATT and CDR2 SNEGSKA (reference sequence). V was shortened by 6 bases and J by 2 bases, with 6 bases between the two germline ends. The CDR3 loop spans 11 amino acids. CDR3 loop: CSATPTDTQYF. As DNA, the CDR3 is TGCAGTGCAACCCCCACAGATACGCAGTATTTT.

In this sample, this clone turned up once. This chain joins TRBV2 and TRBJ1-1, with a tentative D call TRBD1 (6 bases). This CDR3 spans 15 amino acids. Germline V CDR1 and CDR2: SNHLY, FYNNEI. Trimming removed 0 bases at V and 1 base at J, with 9 bases between. The CDR3 bases are TGTGCCAGCAGTGAAGCGCCGACAGGGAACACTGAAGCTTTCTTT. Translating it yields CASSEAPTGNTEAFF.

This clone was seen only a few times. The chain couples TRBV7-2 to TRBJ2-5, with unresolved D. CDR3 length: 14 residues. V lost 3 bases and J 5 bases, leaving 13 bases between the germline ends. Germline CDR1 and CDR2: SGHTA and FQGNSA. CDR3 coding DNA: TGTGCCAGCAGCTTGGTTCCGGAAACGGAGACCCAGTACTTC. Its translation: CASSLVPETETQYF.

This chain joins TRBV9 and TRBJ1-2, with D possibly TRBD1 on 6 matching bases. Germline lookup yields CDR1 SGDLS and CDR2 YYNGEE. V was pared by 0 bases and J by 0 bases, with 15 bases between. CDR3 size: 17 residues. The CDR3 reads CASSVDAQGVTNYGYTF. As DNA, the CDR3 is TGTGCCAGCAGCGTAGATGCACAGGGCGTTACTAACTATGGCTACACCTTC.

This rearrangement joins TRBV6-2 or TRBV6-3 to TRBJ2-1; 7 bases map to TRBD1. This CDR3 region has 13 residues. Germline V CDR1 and CDR2: MNHEY, SVGEGT. The trim removed 6 bases at V and 4 bases at J, leaving 3 bases unmatched. For the CDR3, the DNA is TGTGCCAGCAGCCGACAGGGTTACAATGAGCAGTTCTTC. As protein: CASSRQGYNEQFF.